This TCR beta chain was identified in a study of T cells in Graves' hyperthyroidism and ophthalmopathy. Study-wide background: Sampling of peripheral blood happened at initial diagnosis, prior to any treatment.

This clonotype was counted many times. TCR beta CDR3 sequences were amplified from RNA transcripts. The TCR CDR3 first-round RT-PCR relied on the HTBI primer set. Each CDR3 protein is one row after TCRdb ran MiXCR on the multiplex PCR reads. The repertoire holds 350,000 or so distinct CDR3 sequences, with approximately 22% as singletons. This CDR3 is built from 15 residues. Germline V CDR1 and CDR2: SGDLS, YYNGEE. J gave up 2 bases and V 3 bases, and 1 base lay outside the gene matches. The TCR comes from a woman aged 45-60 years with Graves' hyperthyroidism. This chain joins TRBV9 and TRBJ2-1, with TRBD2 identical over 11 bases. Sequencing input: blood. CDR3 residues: CASSGGLAAYNEQFF. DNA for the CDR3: TGTGCCAGCAGCGGGGGACTAGCGGCCTACAATGAGCAGTTCTTC.